This TCR beta chain was sequenced during a study of shared clonotypes between healthy human individuals. Overall study results and limits: Of the naive CD4 clonotypes, around 5% were shared across several donors. In the sorted subsets, rarefaction showed sequencing was incomplete despite large depth. There were few donors, and this limited the genetic and exposure-history diversity represented.

TCRdb's table, derived via immunoSEQ multiplex PCR, lists solely in-frame clones and lacks some. Found here are roughly 2,500,000 clones, 93% of them singletons; the top ten hold around 0.37%. Trimming took 6 bases from V and 6 from J; bases not matched to a gene: 6. This CDR3 is built from 13 residues. Germline assignment: CDR1 MNHEY and CDR2 SVGAGI. With respect to this clone: Its antigen remains unidentified.

This sequence joins TRBV6-5 and TRBJ2-7; 9 nucleotides align to TRBD1. Sequences were obtained from naive CD4+ T cells from PBMCs. The subset denotes: CD45RA+ positively selected. The receptor was isolated from a man aged 18 to 29 in good health. Some clones in this sample may be carry-over from other donors' samples. The CDR3 here is CASRRDRESEQYF. The CDR3 bases are TGTGCCAGCAGAAGGGACAGGGAAAGCGAGCAGTACTTC.